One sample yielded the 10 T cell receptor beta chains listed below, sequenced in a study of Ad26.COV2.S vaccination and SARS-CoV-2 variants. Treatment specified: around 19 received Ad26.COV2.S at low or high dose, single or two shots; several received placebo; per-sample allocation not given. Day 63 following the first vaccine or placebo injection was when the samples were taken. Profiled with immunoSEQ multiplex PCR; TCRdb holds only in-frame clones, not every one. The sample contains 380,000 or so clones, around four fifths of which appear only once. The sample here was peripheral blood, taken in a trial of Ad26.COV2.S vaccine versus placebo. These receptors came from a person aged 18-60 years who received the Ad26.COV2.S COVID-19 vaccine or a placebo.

As DNA, the CDR3 is TGTGCCAGTAGTATTCCCTCAGGGTCTGGGGCCAACGTCCTGACTTTC. It specifies CASSIPSGSGANVLTF. The J gene is TRBJ2-6, the V gene TRBV19, with TRBD1 as a possible D gene (5 bases). From germline, CDR1 is LNHDA and CDR2 SQIVND (reference sequence). The CDR3 covers 16 residues. Trimming left V 3 bases short and J 1 base short, with 10 bases between.

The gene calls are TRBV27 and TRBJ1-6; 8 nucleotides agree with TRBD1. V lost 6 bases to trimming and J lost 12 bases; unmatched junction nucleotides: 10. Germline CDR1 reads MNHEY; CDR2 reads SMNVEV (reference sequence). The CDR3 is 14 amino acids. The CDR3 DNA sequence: TGTGCCAGCAGAGAAGGACAGGGCTTTCTACCCCTCCACTTT. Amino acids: CASREGQGFLPLHF.

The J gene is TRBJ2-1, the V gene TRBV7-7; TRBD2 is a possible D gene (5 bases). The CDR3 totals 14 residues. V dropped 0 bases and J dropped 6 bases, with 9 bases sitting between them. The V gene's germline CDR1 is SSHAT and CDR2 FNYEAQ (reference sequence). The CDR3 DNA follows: TGTGCCAGCAGCTTAGCGTACGCGGGCAATGAGCAGTTCTTC. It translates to CASSLAYAGNEQFF. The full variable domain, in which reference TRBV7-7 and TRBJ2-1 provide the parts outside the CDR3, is GAGVSQSPRYKVTKRGQDVTLRCDPISSHATLYWYQQALGQGPEFLTYFNYEAQPDKSGLPSDRFSAERPEGSISTLTIQRTEQRDSAMYRCASSLAYAGNEQFFGPGTRLTVL.

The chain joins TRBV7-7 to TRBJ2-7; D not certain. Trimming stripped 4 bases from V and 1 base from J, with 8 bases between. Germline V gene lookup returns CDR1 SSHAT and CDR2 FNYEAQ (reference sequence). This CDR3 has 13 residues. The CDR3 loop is CASSYDRSYEQYF. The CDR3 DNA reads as TGTGCCAGCAGCTACGACCGATCCTACGAGCAGTACTTC.

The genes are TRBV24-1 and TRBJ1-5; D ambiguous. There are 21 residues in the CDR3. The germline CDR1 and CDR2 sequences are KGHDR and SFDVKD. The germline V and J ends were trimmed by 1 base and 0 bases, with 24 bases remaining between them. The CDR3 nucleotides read TGTGCCACCAGTGATTTCGTCTGCACGTCCCCCCATTTCAATAGCAATCAGCCCCAGCATTTT. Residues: CATSDFVCTSPHFNSNQPQHF.

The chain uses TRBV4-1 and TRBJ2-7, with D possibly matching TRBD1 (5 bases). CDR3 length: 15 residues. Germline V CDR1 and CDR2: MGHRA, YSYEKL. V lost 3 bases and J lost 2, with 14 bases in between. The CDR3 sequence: CASSHAERGTYEQYF. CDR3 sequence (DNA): TGCGCCAGCAGCCACGCCGAAAGGGGAACCTACGAGCAGTACTTC.

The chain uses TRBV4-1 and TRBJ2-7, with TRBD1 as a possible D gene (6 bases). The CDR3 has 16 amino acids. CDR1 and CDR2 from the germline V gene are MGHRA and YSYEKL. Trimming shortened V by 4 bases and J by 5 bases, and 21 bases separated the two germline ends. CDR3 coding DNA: TGCGCCAGCAGCCGCGACGGACAGCACCCTTCCGACGAGCAGTACTTC. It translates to CASSRDGQHPSDEQYF.

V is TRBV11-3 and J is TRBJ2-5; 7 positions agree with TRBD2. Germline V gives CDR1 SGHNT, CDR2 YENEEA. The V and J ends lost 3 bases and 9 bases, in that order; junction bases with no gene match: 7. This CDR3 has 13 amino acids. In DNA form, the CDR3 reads TGTGCCAGCAGCTTCCTCCCTCGGGGGGCCCAGTACTTC. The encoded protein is CASSFLPRGAQYF.

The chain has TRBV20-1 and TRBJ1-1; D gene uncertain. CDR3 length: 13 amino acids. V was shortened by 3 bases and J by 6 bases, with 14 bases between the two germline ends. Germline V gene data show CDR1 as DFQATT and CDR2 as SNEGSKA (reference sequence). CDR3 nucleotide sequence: TGCAGTGCTAGTCTGGGAGGTAAAGCTGAAGCTTTCTTT. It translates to CSASLGGKAEAFF.

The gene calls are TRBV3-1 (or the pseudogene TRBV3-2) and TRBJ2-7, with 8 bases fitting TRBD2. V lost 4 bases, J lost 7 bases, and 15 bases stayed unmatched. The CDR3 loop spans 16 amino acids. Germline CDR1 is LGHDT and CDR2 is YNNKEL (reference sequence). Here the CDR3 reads CASSPRSGAGVWEQYF. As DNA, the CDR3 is TGTGCCAGCAGCCCCCGGAGCGGAGCGGGAGTATGGGAGCAGTACTTC.